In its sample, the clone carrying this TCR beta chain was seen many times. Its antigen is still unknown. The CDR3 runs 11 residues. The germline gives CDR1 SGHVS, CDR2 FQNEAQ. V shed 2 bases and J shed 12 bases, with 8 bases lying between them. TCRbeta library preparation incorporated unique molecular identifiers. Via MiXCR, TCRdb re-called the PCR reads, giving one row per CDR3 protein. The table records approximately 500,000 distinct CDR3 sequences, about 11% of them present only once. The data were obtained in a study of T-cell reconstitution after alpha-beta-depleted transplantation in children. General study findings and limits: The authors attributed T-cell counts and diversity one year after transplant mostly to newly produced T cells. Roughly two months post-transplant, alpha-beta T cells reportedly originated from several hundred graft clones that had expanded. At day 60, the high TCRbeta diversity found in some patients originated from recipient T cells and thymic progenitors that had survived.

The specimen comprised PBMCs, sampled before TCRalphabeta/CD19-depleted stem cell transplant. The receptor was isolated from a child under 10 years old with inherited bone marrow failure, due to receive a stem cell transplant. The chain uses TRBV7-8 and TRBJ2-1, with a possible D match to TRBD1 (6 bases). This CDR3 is CASSLLRGQFF. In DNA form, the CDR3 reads TGTGCCAGCAGCTTACTCAGGGGGCAGTTCTTC.